This TCR beta chain was observed in a study of Ad26.COV2.S vaccination and SARS-CoV-2 variants. Whole-study findings and limits: The analyses of TCR breadth and depth may have understated the size of total T cell responses.

Here immunoSEQ multiplex PCR was the method, and the copy in TCRdb shows in-frame clones only, minus some. The sample lists over 400,000 clones, 80% to 95% occurring once. Treatment denoted: roughly 20 received Ad26.COV2.S at low or high dose, single or two shots; roughly five received placebo; per-sample allocation not given. It was on day 63 after the first vaccine or placebo injection that samples were taken. In Boston, the donor was an adult between 18-55 years of age. Losses at the gene ends were 2 bases for V and 0 bases for J; bases not matched to a gene: 1. CDR1 SGHTS and CDR2 YDEGEE come from the germline V gene. The CDR3 has 15 amino acids. A remark on this clone: Its antigen is undetermined.

V usage is TRBV5-8 and J usage is TRBJ2-1; the match to TRBD2 covers 8 bases. This clonotype was sampled from a person between 18 and 65 years old who received the Ad26.COV2.S COVID-19 vaccine or a placebo. Sequencing used peripheral blood, obtained in a trial of Ad26.COV2.S vaccine versus placebo. This CDR3 is CASSLAGVSYNEQFF. CDR3 in DNA: TGTGCCAGCAGCTTAGCGGGGGTCTCCTACAATGAGCAGTTCTTC. The full variable domain, in which reference TRBV5-8 and TRBJ2-1 provide the parts outside the CDR3, is EAGVTQSPTHLIKTRGQQATLRCSPISGHTSVYWYQQALGLGLQFLLWYDEGEERNRGNFPPRFSGRQFPNYSSELNVNALELEDSALYLCASSLAGVSYNEQFFGPGTRLTVL.